This entry lists 7 T cell receptor beta chains sequenced from one sample in a study of T cell clonotyping in hematopoietic cell transplantation. The assay was immunoSEQ multiplex PCR, and TCRdb's table has in-frame clones only and misses some. The table lists approximately 9,300 clones, 84% of them singletons, with 51% in the top ten. The starting material was PBMCs, obtained at the time of graft-versus-host disease after allogeneic stem cell transplant. All receptors come from a male patient aged 60 to 75 who had an allogeneic stem cell transplant from an unrelated donor, so the T cells may come from the graft donor. Some clones in this sample may be carry-over from other donors' samples.

The CDR3, as DNA: TGTGCCACCATAGCGGGGGCCAATGAGCAGTTCTTC. Translating it yields CATIAGANEQFF. The V and J genes are TRBV6-5 and TRBJ2-1, with 9 bases identical to TRBD2. This CDR3 comprises 12 residues. V lost 10 bases, J lost 6 bases, and 4 bases stayed unmatched. CDR1 is MNHEY, CDR2 SVGAGI, per germline.

The rearrangement uses TRBV18 and TRBJ2-5; D unclear. Trimming took 8 bases from V and 0 from J, leaving 7 bases between them. The CDR3 runs to 12 residues. Germline-derived CDR1 and CDR2 are KGHSH and LQKENI. CDR3 amino acids: CASAPDQETQYF. The CDR3, as DNA: TGTGCCAGCGCCCCCGACCAAGAGACCCAGTACTTC. Full variable domain (missing parts from reference TRBV18 and TRBJ2-5): NAGVMQNPRHLVRRRGQEARLRCSPMKGHSHVYWYRQLPEEGLKFMVYLQKENIIDESGMPKERFSAEFPKEGPSILRIQQVVRGDSAAYFCASAPDQETQYFGPGTRLLVL.

The V and J genes are TRBV7-8 and TRBJ2-5; no firm D call. The V and J ends lost 0 bases and 4 bases respectively, with 6 bases between them. CDR1 is SGHVS, CDR2 FQNEAQ, per germline. The CDR3 length is 13 residues. The CDR3 here is CASSLAARETQYF. CDR3 nucleotides: TGTGCCAGCAGCTTAGCTGCTCGAGAGACCCAGTACTTC.

V is TRBV25-1 and J is TRBJ1-6; D is unclear. The CDR3 has 13 residues. Trimming shortened V by 2 bases and J by 7 bases, and 6 bases separated the two germline ends. Germline CDR1 and CDR2: MGHDK and SYGVNS. The CDR3 DNA reads as TGTGCCAGCAGTGAACTCGGGAATTCACCCCTCCACTTT. This translates into CASSELGNSPLHF.

The chain has TRBV27 and TRBJ1-4; TRBD1 is a possible D gene (6 bases). Germline V gene lookup returns CDR1 MNHEY and CDR2 SMNVEV (reference sequence). The ends were cut back, 2 bases at V and 7 bases at J, with 14 bases in the middle. The CDR3 extends over 15 amino acids. DNA for the CDR3: TGTGCCAGCAGTTTAAAGGGGGGCTCAGGTGAAAAACTGTTTTTT. Translating it yields CASSLKGGSGEKLFF.

The V and J genes are TRBV7-2 and TRBJ2-1, with D perhaps TRBD2 (5 bases). The V and J ends lost 3 bases and 7 bases respectively, with 10 bases between them. Germline V gene sequence: CDR1 SGHTA, CDR2 FQGNSA. The CDR3 loop spans 13 amino acids. The CDR3 region is CASSFEGGNEQFF. The CDR3 nucleotides read TGTGCCAGCAGCTTCGAGGGCGGGAATGAGCAGTTCTTC.

J is TRBJ1-2 and V is TRBV4-1; tentatively, D is TRBD1 (5 bases). V lost 3 bases and J 3 bases, leaving 14 bases between the germline ends. The CDR3 sequence is 15 residues long. CDR1 and CDR2 (germline): MGHRA, YSYEKL. The CDR3 coding sequence is TGCGCCAGCAGCCAGGGGCCGGGACCTCACTATGGCTACACCTTC. Its protein product is CASSQGPGPHYGYTF.